The 19 T cell receptor beta chains below all came from one sample that was sequenced in a study of response to subunit inactivated influenza vaccine. Via MiXCR, TCRdb re-called the RT-PCR reads, giving one row per CDR3 protein. The sample gives 500,000 to 550,000 distinct CDR3 sequences, under 9% of which show up once; approximately 13% is in the top ten. The sample in question was PBMCs from blood, obtained less than 30 months after vaccination. These receptors were collected from a man between 50 and 75 years old who received an inactivated influenza vaccine.

V and J are TRBV7-2 and TRBJ2-4; the D is unclear. The CDR3 is 14 residues long. With 6 bases removed from V and 1 base from J, the gap between germline ends came to 10 bases. Germline CDR1 reads SGHTA; CDR2 reads FQGNSA. Written as DNA, the CDR3 is TGTGCCAGCAGTCCAATTGCGGCCAAAAACATTCAGTACTTC. Amino acids: CASSPIAAKNIQYF. Supplemented by reference TRBV7-2 and TRBJ2-4, the full variable domain reads GAGVSQSPSNKVTEKGKDVELRCDPISGHTALYWYRQSLGQGLEFLIYFQGNSAPDKSGLPSDRFSAERTGGSVSTLTIQRTQQEDSAVYLCASSPIAAKNIQYFGAGTRLSVL.

This clonotype was detected a few times. The chain has TRBV5-1 and TRBJ1-3; 9 nucleotides align to TRBD1. CDR1 is SGHRS and CDR2 is YFSETQ in the germline V gene. The CDR3 consists of 15 residues. V lost 3 bases to trimming and J lost 0 bases; unmatched junction nucleotides: 1. CDR3 in amino acids: CASSSGQGSGNTIYF. As DNA, the CDR3 is TGCGCCAGCAGCTCGGGACAGGGCTCTGGAAACACCATATATTTT.

The rearrangement joins TRBV4-2 to TRBJ1-1; 9 bases map to TRBD1. J lost 5 bases, V lost 3 bases, and 7 bases had no gene match. CDR1 and CDR2 from the germline V gene are LGHNA and YNFKEQ. CDR3 length: 15 amino acids. CDR3 bases: TGTGCCAGCAGCCAGAAAACAGGGGGCGCGACTGAAGCTTTCTTT. Translating it yields CASSQKTGGATEAFF.

This clonotype appeared many times. The V and J genes are TRBV20-1 and TRBJ2-3; tentatively, D is TRBD1 or TRBD2 (6 bases each). CDR3 length equals 13 residues. The ends were cut back, 6 bases at V and 2 bases at J, with 12 bases in the middle. The germline CDR1 and CDR2 sequences are DFQATT and SNEGSKA (reference sequence). CDR3 nucleotide sequence: TGCAGTGCAACCCGGGGGCTCACAGATACGCAGTATTTT. This codes for CSATRGLTDTQYF.

The sample holds many counts of this clonotype. This chain links TRBV7-6 with TRBJ1-3, with no clear D. The germline V gene encodes CDR1 SGHVS and CDR2 FNYEAQ. V lost 5 bases, J lost 1 base, and 6 bases lay in between. The CDR3 length is 13 residues. CDR3 nucleotides: TGTGCCAGCAGCCTCCGTTCTGGAAACACCATATATTTT. Protein: CASSLRSGNTIYF.

In its sample, this clonotype was seen many times. The chain uses TRBV12-3 or TRBV12-4 and TRBJ1-2, with a possible D match to TRBD1 (5 bases). Trimming stripped 5 bases from V and 2 bases from J, with 21 bases between. The CDR3 loop spans 17 amino acids. CDR3 sequence: CASSPIGVVRGNYGYTF. The CDR3 DNA is TGTGCCAGCAGTCCCATAGGCGTCGTCCGGGGGAACTATGGCTACACCTTC.

This clonotype has at least ten counts. The V and J genes are TRBV20-1 and TRBJ2-7, with D perhaps TRBD2 (6 bases). The length of the CDR3 is 13 residues. Germline CDR1 and CDR2: DFQATT and SNEGSKA (reference sequence). With 4 bases removed from V and 5 bases from J, the gap between germline ends came to 15 bases. The CDR3 loop reads CSANTGEVHEQYF. The CDR3 nucleotides read TGCAGTGCTAACACGGGAGAGGTCCACGAGCAGTACTTC.

J is TRBJ2-7 and V is TRBV10-3; tentatively, D is TRBD1 (6 bases). Germline V gene data show CDR1 as ENHRY and CDR2 as SYGVKD. CDR3 length equals 13 residues. The germline V and J ends were trimmed by 9 bases and 3 bases, with 15 bases remaining between them. CDR3 nucleotide sequence: TGTGCCATGGCAGACGGACAGATCTACGAGCAGTACTTC. This gives the protein CAMADGQIYEQYF.

This clonotype was counted between two and nine times. The J gene is TRBJ2-7, the V gene TRBV20-1, with D possibly TRBD2 on 5 matching bases. Germline values: CDR1 DFQATT, CDR2 SNEGSKA (reference sequence). The CDR3 runs 13 residues. V was clipped by 6 bases and J by 6 bases, with 18 bases between them. CDR3 sequence reads: CSAPPSSAGEQYF. CDR3 nucleotides: TGCAGTGCCCCGCCCTCATCGGCGGGCGAGCAGTACTTC.

This clonotype was seen at least ten times. The chain is built from TRBV4-3 and TRBJ2-1; D is possibly TRBD1 (6 bases). The CDR3 sequence is 15 residues long. Germline loops: CDR1 LGHNA, CDR2 YSLEER. V lost 0 bases, J lost 8 bases, and 14 bases lay in between. The CDR3 spells CASSQDPAGDDEQFF. CDR3 bases: TGCGCCAGCAGCCAAGATCCAGCAGGGGATGATGAGCAGTTCTTC.

This clonotype was seen a handful of times. The chain combines TRBV2 with TRBJ2-7; the match to TRBD1 covers 8 bases. With V trimmed by 2 bases and J by 1 base, 4 bases remained unmatched. CDR1 and CDR2 (germline): SNHLY, FYNNEI. There are 15 residues in the CDR3. The CDR3 loop is CASSERTGRSYEQYF. The DNA for the CDR3 is TGTGCCAGCAGTGAACGGACAGGGCGATCCTACGAGCAGTACTTC.

At least ten counts were recorded for this clonotype. The chain uses TRBV15 and TRBJ1-4, with D maybe TRBD1 (5 bases). Germline CDR1 LNHNV, CDR2 YYDKDF (reference sequence). V shed 1 base and J shed 6 bases, with 15 bases lying between them. This CDR3 is built from 16 residues. In DNA, the CDR3 is TGTGCCACCAGCAGAGGCCCCGGGCCGGGGGATGAAAAACTGTTTTTT. The encoded protein is CATSRGPGPGDEKLFF.

CDR3 sequence reads: CASSDYAGYTDTQYF. The CDR3 DNA is TGTGCCAGCAGTGATTACGCAGGGTACACAGATACGCAGTATTTT. This chain connects TRBV25-1 to TRBJ2-3; weak D call: TRBD1 (5 bases). The CDR3 covers 15 residues. Looked up from germline, CDR1 is MGHDK and CDR2 is SYGVNS. V was trimmed by 3 bases and J by 2 bases, leaving 12 bases between them. The full variable domain, completed using reference TRBV25-1 and TRBJ2-3, is EADIYQTPRYLVIGTGKKITLECSQTMGHDKMYWYQQDPGMELHLIHYSYGVNSTEKGDLSSESTVSRIRTEHFPLTLESARPSHTSQYLCASSDYAGYTDTQYFGPGTRLTVL.

This clonotype was detected only a few times. An end of the junction differs from the germline gene, which may be a read error. V usage is TRBV7-2 and J usage is TRBJ2-1; 7 bases line up with TRBD1. The CDR3 has 13 residues. In germline, CDR1 is SGHTA, CDR2 FQGNSA. Written as DNA, the CDR3 is TGTGCCAGCAGCTTTACCATCGCAGGGGGTCGGCTCTTC. Protein: CASSFTIAGGRLF.

This clonotype was found a few times. The gene calls are TRBV7-9 and TRBJ2-7; no clear D. Trimming shortened V by 5 bases and J by 4 bases, and 9 bases separated the two germline ends. Per the germline V gene, CDR1 is SEHNR and CDR2 is FQNEAQ (reference sequence). The CDR3 is 12 amino acids. The CDR3, as DNA: TGTGCCAGCAGCGCCTGGGATTACGAGCAGTACTTC. It specifies CASSAWDYEQYF. Full variable domain (rest looked up from reference TRBV7-9 and TRBJ2-7): DTGVSQNPRHKITKRGQNVTFRCDPISEHNRLYWYRQTLGQGPEFLTYFQNEAQLEKSRLLSDRFSAERPKGSFSTLEIQRTEQGDSAMYLCASSAWDYEQYFGPGTRLTVT.

This clonotype was seen at least ten times. This chain links TRBV5-1 with TRBJ1-1; weak D call: TRBD1 (5 bases). Germline V gene data show CDR1 as SGHRS and CDR2 as YFSETQ. V was shortened by 4 bases and J by 6 bases, with 10 bases between the two germline ends. The CDR3 is 12 residues long. The CDR3 DNA follows: TGCGCCAGCAGCCCAGGGTTATCTGAAGCTTTCTTT. It codes for CASSPGLSEAFF.

This clonotype appeared a few times. This chain links TRBV5-5 with TRBJ2-5; the match to TRBD2 covers 13 bases. The CDR3 contains 16 residues. Losses at the gene ends were 0 bases for V and 4 bases for J; bases not matched to a gene: 3. In germline, CDR1 is SGHKS, CDR2 YYEKEE (reference sequence). CDR3 sequence reads: CASSLVGTSGTETQYF. The CDR3 region has the DNA TGTGCCAGCAGCTTGGTTGGGACTAGCGGGACAGAGACCCAGTACTTC.

The table lists this clonotype with many counts. The chain is built from TRBV28 and TRBJ1-5; D unresolved. V lost 5 bases and J 0 bases, leaving 17 bases between the germline ends. CDR3 length: 17 amino acids. The germline V gene encodes CDR1 MDHEN and CDR2 SYDVKM. Here the CDR3 reads CASSTIHGPSSNQPQHF. CDR3 coding DNA: TGTGCCAGCAGTACTATCCACGGACCAAGTAGCAATCAGCCCCAGCATTTT.

This chain joins TRBV4-3 and TRBJ2-3; TRBD2 matches at 11 bases. V lost 2 bases and J lost 4; bases outside the gene matches: 8. The CDR3 runs 17 residues. Germline V gene sequence: CDR1 LGHNA, CDR2 YSLEER. The CDR3 sequence: CASSQITLAGVADTQYF. CDR3 nucleotide sequence: TGCGCCAGCAGCCAAATTACACTAGCGGGAGTGGCAGATACGCAGTATTTT.